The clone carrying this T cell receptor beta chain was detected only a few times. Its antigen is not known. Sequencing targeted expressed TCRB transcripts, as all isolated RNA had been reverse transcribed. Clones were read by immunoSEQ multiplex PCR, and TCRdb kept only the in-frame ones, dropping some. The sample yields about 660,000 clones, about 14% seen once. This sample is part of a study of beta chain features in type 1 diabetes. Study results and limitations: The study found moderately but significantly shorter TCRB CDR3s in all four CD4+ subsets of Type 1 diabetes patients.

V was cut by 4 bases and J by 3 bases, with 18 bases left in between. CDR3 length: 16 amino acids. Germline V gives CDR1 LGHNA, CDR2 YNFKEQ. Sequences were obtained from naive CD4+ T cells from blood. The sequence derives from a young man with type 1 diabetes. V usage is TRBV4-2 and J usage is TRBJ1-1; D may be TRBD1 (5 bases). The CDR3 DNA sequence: TGTGCCAGCAGCCCGACGGGGGAGGCTGGGCACACTGAAGCTTTCTTT. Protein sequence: CASSPTGEAGHTEAFF.